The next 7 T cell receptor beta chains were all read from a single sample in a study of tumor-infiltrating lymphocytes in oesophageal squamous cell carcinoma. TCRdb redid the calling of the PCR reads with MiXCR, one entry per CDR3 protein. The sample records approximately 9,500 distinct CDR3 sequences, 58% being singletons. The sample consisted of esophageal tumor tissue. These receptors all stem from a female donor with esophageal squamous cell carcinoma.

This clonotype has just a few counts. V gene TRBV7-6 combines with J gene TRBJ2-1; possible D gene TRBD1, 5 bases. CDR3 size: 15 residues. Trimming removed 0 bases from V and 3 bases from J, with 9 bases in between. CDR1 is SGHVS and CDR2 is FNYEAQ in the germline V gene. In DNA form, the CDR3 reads TGTGCCAGCAGCTTAGCAGGGGCCAACTACAATGAGCAGTTCTTC. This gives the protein CASSLAGANYNEQFF.

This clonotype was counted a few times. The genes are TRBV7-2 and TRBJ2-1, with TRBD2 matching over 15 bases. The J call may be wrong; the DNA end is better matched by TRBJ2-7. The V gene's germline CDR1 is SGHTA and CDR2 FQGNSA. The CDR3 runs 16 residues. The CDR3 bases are TGTGCCAGCAGCTTCGGACTAGCGGGAGGGGGGTACGAGCAGTACTTC. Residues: CASSFGLAGGGYEQYF.

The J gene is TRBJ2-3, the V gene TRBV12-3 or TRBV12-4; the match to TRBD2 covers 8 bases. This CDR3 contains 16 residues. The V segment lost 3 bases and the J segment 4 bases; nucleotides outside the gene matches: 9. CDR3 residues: CASSFLRTSIPDTQYF. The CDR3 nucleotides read TGTGCCAGCAGTTTCTTACGGACTAGCATTCCAGATACGCAGTATTTT.

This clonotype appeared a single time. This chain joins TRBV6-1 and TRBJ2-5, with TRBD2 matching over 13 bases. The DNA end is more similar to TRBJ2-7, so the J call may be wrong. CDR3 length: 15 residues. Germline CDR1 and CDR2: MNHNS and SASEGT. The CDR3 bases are TGTGCCAGCAGTCCCAGGACTAGCGGGGGCTACGAGCAGTACTTC. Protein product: CASSPRTSGGYEQYF.

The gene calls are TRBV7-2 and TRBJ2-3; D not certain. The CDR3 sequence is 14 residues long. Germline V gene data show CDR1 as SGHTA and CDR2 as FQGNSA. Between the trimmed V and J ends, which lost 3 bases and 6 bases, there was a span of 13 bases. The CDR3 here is CASSFRPNHDTQYF. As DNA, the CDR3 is TGTGCCAGCAGCTTCCGTCCGAACCACGATACGCAGTATTTT.

This CDR3 is CASSSRKSAGIYEQYF. The CDR3 DNA reads as TGTGCCAGCAGTTCCCGTAAGTCTGCGGGCATCTACGAGCAGTACTTC. V gene TRBV12-3 or TRBV12-4 combines with J gene TRBJ2-3; tentatively, D is TRBD2 (5 bases). The better agreement between TRBJ2-7 and the DNA end casts doubt on the J call. The CDR3 runs to 16 residues.

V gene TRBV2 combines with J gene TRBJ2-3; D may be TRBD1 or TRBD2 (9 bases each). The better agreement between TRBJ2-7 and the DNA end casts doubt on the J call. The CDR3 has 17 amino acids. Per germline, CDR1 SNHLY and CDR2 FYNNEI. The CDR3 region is CASSGTGVGLALYEQYF. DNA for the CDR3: TGTGCCAGCAGTGGGACAGGGGTGGGACTAGCCCTCTACGAGCAGTACTTC.